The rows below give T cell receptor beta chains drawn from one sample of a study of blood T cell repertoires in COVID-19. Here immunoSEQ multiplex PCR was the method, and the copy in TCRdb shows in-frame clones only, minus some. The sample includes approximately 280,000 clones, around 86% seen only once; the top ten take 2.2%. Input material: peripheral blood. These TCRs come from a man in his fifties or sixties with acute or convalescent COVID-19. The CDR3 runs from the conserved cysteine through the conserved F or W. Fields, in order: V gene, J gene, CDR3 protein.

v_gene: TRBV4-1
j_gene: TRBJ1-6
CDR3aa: CASSQALRSGSNSPLHF

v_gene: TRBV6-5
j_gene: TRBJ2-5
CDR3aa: CASSPDRARWETQYF

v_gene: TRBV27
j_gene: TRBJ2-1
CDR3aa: CASNSGLTGVRGDNEQFF

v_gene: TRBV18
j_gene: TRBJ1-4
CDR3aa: CASSLRGTGRNEKLFF

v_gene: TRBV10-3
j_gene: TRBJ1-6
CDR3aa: CAISESPTVAGNSPLHF

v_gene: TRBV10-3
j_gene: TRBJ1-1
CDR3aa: CAISEGQPNTEAFF

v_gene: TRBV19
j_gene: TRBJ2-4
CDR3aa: CASSPGQAVVPNF

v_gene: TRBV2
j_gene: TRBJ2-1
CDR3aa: CAAPGILYNEQFF

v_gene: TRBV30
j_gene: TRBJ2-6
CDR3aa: CAWSVGSGGANVLTF

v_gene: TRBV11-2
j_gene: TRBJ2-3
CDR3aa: CASSLGLAESTDTQYF

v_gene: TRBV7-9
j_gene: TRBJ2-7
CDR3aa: CASSPPDRAWEYF

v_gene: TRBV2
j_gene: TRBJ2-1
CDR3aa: CASSQYNEQFF

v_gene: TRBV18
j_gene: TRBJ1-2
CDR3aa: CASSPSGDSYGYTF

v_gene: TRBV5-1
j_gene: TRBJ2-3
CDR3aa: CASSPGGLAGGRGDTQYF

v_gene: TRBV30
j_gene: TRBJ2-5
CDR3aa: CAWSGQGETQYF

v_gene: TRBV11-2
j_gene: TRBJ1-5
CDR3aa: CASSPDLHGNQPQHF